Following are 14 T cell receptor beta chains from one sample sequenced in a study of blood T cell repertoires in COVID-19. The protocol was immunoSEQ multiplex PCR, while the TCRdb copy is restricted to in-frame clones and leaves out a portion. The sample consists of 100,000 to 150,000 clones, around nine tenths of them appearing once. Sequenced: peripheral blood. The receptors derive from a woman older than 75 with acute or convalescent COVID-19.

This rearrangement joins TRBV5-1 to TRBJ2-5, with D tentatively TRBD1 (5 bases). CDR1 is SGHRS, CDR2 YFSETQ, per germline. The V end was cut by 0 bases, the J end by 2 bases, with 8 bases between. The CDR3 has 14 residues. CDR3 DNA: TGCGCCAGCAGCTTGGCAGGGTTACAAGAGACCCAGTACTTC. It codes for CASSLAGLQETQYF.

V is TRBV11-3 and J is TRBJ2-7; D is possibly TRBD2 (6 bases). The CDR3 totals 13 residues. V lost 3 bases, J lost 4 bases, and 10 bases lay in between. CDR1 and CDR2 from the germline V gene are SGHNT and YENEEA. The chain's CDR3 is CASSLRDGYEQYF. In DNA form, the CDR3 reads TGTGCCAGCAGCTTGCGGGATGGGTACGAGCAGTACTTC.

The chain uses TRBV5-6 and TRBJ1-2; D is perhaps TRBD1 (6 bases). V lost 4 bases and J lost 4, with 23 bases in between. The CDR3 spans 17 residues. Germline V gene data show CDR1 as SGHDT and CDR2 as YYEEEE. The CDR3 DNA follows: TGTGCCAGCAGCCTTCCCGGCCAGGGGTATTTAGGCTATGGCTACACCTTC. Translating it yields CASSLPGQGYLGYGYTF.

Regarding this clone: One end of the junction is discordant with germline, which a read error may explain. The J gene is TRBJ2-2, the V gene TRBV6-1, with 7 nucleotides matching TRBD2. This CDR3 spans 16 amino acids. The germline V gene has CDR1 MNHNS and CDR2 SASEGT. This CDR3 is CASGERGRLNTGELFF. As DNA, the CDR3 is TGTGCCAGCGGTGAGCGGGGAAGGTTGAACACCGGGGAGCTGTTTTTT.

DNA of the CDR3: TGTGCCAGCAGTCAAAGCGGGAGGGCCAAAGATACGCAGTATTTT. It is translated as CASSQSGRAKDTQYF. The gene calls are TRBV28 and TRBJ2-3; TRBD2 matches 10 bases. With V trimmed by 5 bases and J by 5 bases, 7 bases remained unmatched. The germline V gene encodes CDR1 MDHEN and CDR2 SYDVKM. This CDR3 comprises 15 residues.

The chain joins TRBV28 to TRBJ2-1, with D possibly being TRBD2 (6 bases). The CDR3 is 15 residues long. From germline, CDR1 is MDHEN and CDR2 SYDVKM. V was cut by 4 bases and J by 0 bases, with 10 bases left in between. The CDR3 sequence: CASSSGEVSYNEQFF. The CDR3 DNA follows: TGTGCCAGCAGTTCCGGGGAGGTCTCCTACAATGAGCAGTTCTTC.

The V and J genes are TRBV11-1 and TRBJ1-3; no firm D call. Per the germline V gene, CDR1 is SGHAT and CDR2 is FQDESV (reference sequence). V dropped 2 bases and J dropped 4 bases, with 12 bases sitting between them. The CDR3 spans 15 residues. CDR3 sequence: CASSLHAGAGNTIYF. CDR3 in DNA: TGTGCCAGCAGCTTACATGCGGGAGCCGGAAACACCATATATTTT.

The chain carries TRBV11-3 and TRBJ2-5; 9 bases fit TRBD2. V lost 3 bases to trimming and J lost 4 bases; unmatched junction nucleotides: 6. The CDR3 is 15 residues long. Germline-derived CDR1 and CDR2 are SGHNT and YENEEA. The CDR3 nucleotides are TGTGCCAGCAGCTTGGGCGGGAGGGCCGCAGAGACCCAGTACTTC. It yields the protein CASSLGGRAAETQYF. The complete variable domain, with remaining parts taken from reference TRBV11-3 and TRBJ2-5, reads EAGVVQSPRYKIIEKKQPVAFWCNPISGHNTLYWYLQNLGQGPELLIRYENEEAVDDSQLPKDRFSAERLKGVDSTLKIQPAELGDSAVYLCASSLGGRAAETQYFGPGTRLLVL.

V usage is TRBV3-1 (or the pseudogene TRBV3-2) and J usage is TRBJ2-1, with 8 bases lining up with TRBD2. In germline, CDR1 is LGHDT, CDR2 YNNKEL (reference sequence). The CDR3 is 17 amino acids. J lost 2 bases, V lost 0 bases, and 6 bases had no gene match. The CDR3 loop reads CASSQDLGTSTYNEQFF. For the CDR3, the DNA is TGTGCCAGCAGCCAAGATCTCGGGACTAGTACCTACAATGAGCAGTTCTTC.

V usage is TRBV19 and J usage is TRBJ1-3; D perhaps matches TRBD1 (5 bases). Germline assignment: CDR1 LNHDA and CDR2 SQIVND (reference sequence). V was cut by 2 bases and J by 2 bases, with 16 bases left in between. The CDR3 covers 17 residues. CDR3 residues: CASSISGRTGAGNTIYF. CDR3 bases: TGTGCCAGTAGTATATCGGGACGGACGGGGGCTGGAAACACCATATATTTT. Full variable domain (remainder filled in from reference TRBV19 and TRBJ1-3): DGGITQSPKYLFRKEGQNVTLSCEQNLNHDAMYWYRQDPGQGLRLIYYSQIVNDFQKGDIAEGYSVSREKKESFPLTVTSAQKNPTAFYLCASSISGRTGAGNTIYFGEGSWLTVV.

In nucleotides, the CDR3 is TGTGCCAGCAGCCAACCAACTTGGTCTAGCTCTGGAAACACCATATATTTT. The encoded protein is CASSQPTWSSSGNTIYF. The chain employs TRBV7-6 and TRBJ1-3; no clear D gene. The CDR3 has 17 amino acids. The germline V gene encodes CDR1 SGHVS and CDR2 FNYEAQ. Trimming removed 5 bases at V and 0 bases at J, with 17 bases between. Looking up the rest from reference TRBV7-6 and TRBJ1-3 gives the full variable domain: GAGVSQSPRYKVTKRGQDVALRCDPISGHVSLYWYRQALGQGPEFLTYFNYEAQQDKSGLPNDRFSAERPEGSISTLTIQRTEQRDSAMYRCASSQPTWSSSGNTIYFGEGSWLTVV.

V is TRBV2 and J is TRBJ1-5; a weak D match, TRBD1 (6 bases). The CDR3 has 14 residues. Germline CDR1 reads SNHLY; CDR2 reads FYNNEI. The V end lost 5 bases, the J end lost 6 bases, and 14 bases lay between the germline ends. The CDR3 reads CASSSGQTGQPQHF. The CDR3 nucleotides read TGTGCCAGCAGTTCCGGACAGACGGGTCAGCCCCAGCATTTT.

The J gene is TRBJ2-3, the V gene TRBV9; 8 bases match TRBD2. CDR3 length equals 16 residues. Germline values: CDR1 SGDLS, CDR2 YYNGEE. V lost 0 bases to trimming and J lost 4 bases; unmatched junction nucleotides: 7. In DNA form, the CDR3 reads TGTGCCAGCAGCGTAGTCCCAGCGGGGGTCGCAGATACGCAGTATTTT. Translated: CASSVVPAGVADTQYF.

The genes are TRBV5-1 and TRBJ1-3, with D hard to call. Germline lookup yields CDR1 SGHRS and CDR2 YFSETQ. Between the trimmed V and J ends, which lost 4 bases and 0 bases, there was a span of 8 bases. The CDR3 length is 14 residues. CDR3 DNA sequence: TGCGCCAGCAGCCCCGAGCGCTCTGGAAACACCATATATTTT. Translating it yields CASSPERSGNTIYF.